This TCR beta chain originates from a study of T cell responses to AZD1222 COVID-19 vaccine listed by TCRdb under 2021. Background for the entire study: TCR sequencing was performed for roughly 250 trial participants, of whom about 210 were given two doses of AZD1222 and roughly 25 were given two doses of MenACWY control vaccine. Trial participants were enrolled into age subgroups of 18-55, 56-69 and 70-plus years, which contained about 150, 28 and 57 TCR-sequenced participants, respectively. The full study reports these points: Conclusions about previously exposed vaccinees are limited, since just 5 to 7 AZD1222 recipients were seropositive for SARS-CoV-2 at baseline. After two AZD1222 doses, spike-specific TCR breadth and depth were significantly higher than at day 0 and than in MenACWY recipients. Reportedly, close to half of the unique spike-specific TCRs recognized epitopes lying outside the regions that are mutated in the B.1.351 and B.1.1.7 variants. In the small 56-69-year group, the increase in depth fell short of significance, most likely because of low power. No day 14 peak-response samples were available, so repertoires were characterized only after the peak T cell response. Participants were mostly white British, with more females than males. The authors suggested clonal diversity may have been underestimated. The whole spike protein was spanned by vaccine-associated CD4 TCRs, and dominant responses were seen in regions 160-218 and 743-854.

The CDR3 regions of human TCRbeta chains were analyzed by immunosequencing. In the original analysis: TCRs in the repertoires were matched against a reference library of SARS-CoV-2-specific TCRs that had been generated with the MIRA antigen-specificity platform. Breadth was defined as the fraction of unique TCRs that were SARS-CoV-2-associated, and depth was defined as the fraction of total T cells that were SARS-CoV-2-associated. Each spike-specific TCR was assigned to its reactive spike region and to a CD4 or CD8 class using the MIRA data. Log10-transformed breadth and depth values were compared by one-way ANOVA with Sidak's multiple comparisons tests. In its TCRdb copy, this immuneACCESS table keeps in-frame sequences only and misses some clones. Where compared with another copy, unresolved V genes explain less than half of these, and the others have no known cause. V and J calls plus clone size are reproduced from that table; the DNA served to infer D and trimming. The sample includes around 110,000 clones, with roughly 85% observed a single time. Roughly 4% of the sample goes to the ten largest clones.

Remarks on this clone: The antigen this receptor binds is unknown. Base qualities are not provided; no much larger clone lies one nucleotide away.

CDR1 and CDR2, looked up from the germline V gene, are SGHTS and YDEGEE. Relative to germline, V is 0 bases shorter and J is 3 bases shorter, with 10 bases between their ends. Its CDR3 holds 15 amino acids, cysteine through phenylalanine. Only the CDR3 portion is preserved as DNA: 45 bases, with reading frame beginning at the first base. The time point label here, explained by the study, means: baseline before first vaccination. What the treatment or condition label conveys for this sample: meningococcal conjugate vaccine given as trial control. Samples from vaccinated people were obtained from the UK trials COV001 and COV002, which included a single-blind randomized controlled phase 2/3 trial of AZD1222 (ChAdOx1 nCoV-19) in healthy adults. For TCRbeta chain sequencing, PBMC samples from trial participants were taken at day 0 and at day 28 after the second dose.

The source is an adult in good health. The input for sequencing was peripheral blood, taken on day 0 of MenACWY control vaccination. Rearrangement joined TRBV5-8 to TRBJ1-5, with the D gene not clear enough to name. The CDR3 protein sequence reads: CASSLGAGYNQPQHF. The DNA is TGTGCCAGCAGCTTGGGAGCAGGCTACAATCAGCCCCAGCATTTT.